This record concerns one T cell receptor beta chain sequence. This sample was included in a study of blood T cell repertoires in COVID-19. Study as a whole: Whether acute or convalescent, the COVID-19 samples came from the United States, Italy and Spain.

Clones were sequenced by immunoSEQ multiplex PCR, and TCRdb holds only the in-frame ones, with some missing. Among over 90,000 clones listed, roughly 85% were seen once. This receptor was identified in a middle-aged man in a cohort sampled during active COVID-19. Sequencing input: peripheral blood.

The CDR3 sequence is CASSIYGTPNTGELFF. The CDR3 DNA follows: TGTGCCAGTAGTATCTACGGGACACCGAACACCGGGGAGCTGTTTTTT. This sequence joins TRBV19 and TRBJ2-2; weak D call: TRBD1 (6 bases). There are 16 residues in the CDR3. Trimming took 3 bases from V and 0 from J, leaving 11 bases between them. Germline loops: CDR1 LNHDA, CDR2 SQIVND (reference sequence).